This TCR beta chain is drawn from a study of Graves' ophthalmopathy and Graves' hyperthyroidism. General observations from the study: Forecasting of ophthalmopathy progression by the model achieved around 68% sensitivity and roughly 72% specificity.

Moderately to severely active ophthalmopathy under 3 months, CAS at least 3, NOSPECS at least 4. This clonotype was counted only a few times. Its antigen is still unknown. Germline and junction disagree at one end, which may indicate a read error. The length of the CDR3 is 12 residues. Germline CDR1 and CDR2: GTSNPN and SVGIG (reference sequence). RNA transcripts served as template for amplifying TCR beta CDR3 sequences. After a first-round RT-PCR with HTBI primers, a second-round multiplex PCR was run. TCRdb independently ran MiXCR on the multiplex PCR reads; one entry per CDR3 protein. The sample carries 450,000 or so distinct CDR3 sequences, approximately 15% recorded once.

Sequencing was performed on blood. The genes are TRBV30 and TRBJ1-2; D is undetermined. This receptor was taken from a woman aged 30 to 39 with Graves' ophthalmopathy. The CDR3 protein is CAWTQINCGYTF. As DNA, the CDR3 is TGTGCCTGGACACAGATTAACTGTGGCTACACCTTC.